The 22 T cell receptor beta chains given below trace back to one sample, sequenced in a study of blood T cell repertoires in COVID-19. Clones were read by immunoSEQ multiplex PCR, and TCRdb kept only the in-frame ones, dropping some. The data show under 250,000 clones, about 90% seen once. The sequencing input was PBMCs or T cells enriched from blood (not recorded which). These receptors were obtained from a woman aged 25 to 39 who had been exposed to COVID-19.

The V and J genes are TRBV6-4 and TRBJ2-2; TRBD2 aligns across 11 bases. The germline gives CDR1 MRHNA, CDR2 SNTAGT. The CDR3 loop spans 16 amino acids. The V gene end was trimmed by 3 bases and the J gene end by 2 bases; junction bases not matched to a gene: 2. DNA for the CDR3: TGTGCCAGCAGTGATACTAGCGGGAGTAACACCGGGGAGCTGTTTTTT. This encodes CASSDTSGSNTGELFF.

The J gene is TRBJ2-1, the V gene TRBV19, with 14 bases aligning to TRBD2. The CDR3 is 18 amino acids. With V trimmed by 3 bases and J by 0 bases, 4 bases remained unmatched. CDR1 and CDR2 (germline): LNHDA, SQIVND (reference sequence). The CDR3 DNA sequence: TGTGCCAGTAGTATGGGACTAGCGGGAGAGAGCTCCTACAATGAGCAGTTCTTC. Amino acids: CASSMGLAGESSYNEQFF.

CDR3 coding DNA: TGTGCCAGCAGCCAAGATCTGCTAGTGGGCACCGGGGAGCTGTTTTTT. Protein product: CASSQDLLVGTGELFF. The rearrangement uses TRBV4-2 and TRBJ2-2; no clear D gene. The CDR3 has 16 residues. V was trimmed by 0 bases and J by 4 bases, leaving 12 bases between them. Germline CDR1 is LGHNA and CDR2 is YNFKEQ.

V gene TRBV7-2 combines with J gene TRBJ2-3; 8 bases are a match to TRBD2. The junction had 13 bases not matched to a gene; V was cut back by 5 bases and J by 0 bases. The CDR3 is made up of 18 amino acids. Germline loops: CDR1 SGHTA, CDR2 FQGNSA. CDR3 protein: CASSPWAAGGPSTDTQYF. CDR3 DNA: TGTGCCAGCAGCCCTTGGGCGGCGGGAGGACCTAGCACAGATACGCAGTATTTT.

The chain uses TRBV19 and TRBJ1-6, with D hard to call. From germline, CDR1 is LNHDA and CDR2 SQIVND (reference sequence). The CDR3 has 13 amino acids. Trimming removed 6 bases at V and 6 bases at J, with 9 bases between. The DNA of the CDR3 is TGTGCCAGTAGACAACCGGGTAATTCACCCCTCCACTTT. This sequence encodes CASRQPGNSPLHF. The entire variable domain, with the rest obtained from reference TRBV19 and TRBJ1-6, is as follows: DGGITQSPKYLFRKEGQNVTLSCEQNLNHDAMYWYRQDPGQGLRLIYYSQIVNDFQKGDIAEGYSVSREKKESFPLTVTSAQKNPTAFYLCASRQPGNSPLHFGNGTRLTVT.

This chain links TRBV20-1 with TRBJ1-2; D is ambiguous. The CDR3 loop spans 11 amino acids. Germline V gene data show CDR1 as DFQATT and CDR2 as SNEGSKA (reference sequence). Trimming removed 6 bases at V and 9 bases at J, with 14 bases between. CDR3 nucleotide sequence: TGCAGTGCCGCAAGGGAGGCGCGCTACACCTTC. This codes for CSAAREARYTF.

The chain joins TRBV2 to TRBJ2-1; a possible D gene is TRBD1 (6 bases). CDR3 length: 9 amino acids. Germline V CDR1 and CDR2: SNHLY, FYNNEI. V lost 6 bases and J 12 bases, leaving 6 bases between the germline ends. CDR3 bases: TGTGCCAGCAGGGACAGGCAGTTCTTC. This sequence encodes CASRDRQFF.

The chain employs TRBV9 and TRBJ1-6; weak D call: TRBD1 (6 bases). This CDR3 has 20 residues. V gave up 0 bases and J gave up 5 bases, with 24 bases separating them. Germline assignment: CDR1 SGDLS and CDR2 YYNGEE. The CDR3 is CASSVVGGRECGLDNSPLHF. CDR3 bases: TGTGCCAGCAGCGTAGTTGGGGGCAGGGAGTGTGGCCTGGATAATTCACCCCTCCACTTT.

The rearrangement uses TRBV18 and TRBJ2-5; 8 positions agree with TRBD1. V shed 3 bases and J 2 bases; nucleotides not matched to a gene: 5. The germline gives CDR1 KGHSH, CDR2 LQKENI. This CDR3 has 15 residues. Here the CDR3 reads CASSPTGGSQETQYF. As DNA, the CDR3 is TGTGCCAGCTCACCTACAGGGGGGAGTCAAGAGACCCAGTACTTC.

V is TRBV30 and J is TRBJ2-3; TRBD1 agrees at 8 bases. With 4 bases clipped from V and 2 bases from J, the junction kept 5 bases outside the gene matches. The CDR3 has 14 amino acids. CDR1 GTSNPN and CDR2 SVGIG come from the germline V gene (reference sequence). CDR3 coding DNA: TGTGCCTGGAACACAGGGGGGCACACAGATACGCAGTATTTT. As protein: CAWNTGGHTDTQYF. Full variable domain (remainder filled in from reference TRBV30 and TRBJ2-3): SQTIHQWPATLVQPVGSPLSLECTVEGTSNPNLYWYRQAAGRGLQLLFYSVGIGQISSEVPQNLSASRPQDRQFILSSKKLLLSDSGFYLCAWNTGGHTDTQYFGPGTRLTVL.

V is TRBV6-5 and J is TRBJ1-1; weak D call: TRBD1 (6 bases). The CDR3 loop spans 14 amino acids. Germline-derived CDR1 and CDR2 are MNHEY and SVGAGI. Trimming stripped 6 bases from V and 2 bases from J, with 13 bases between. The CDR3 nucleotides are TGTGCCAGCAGCCGAGGGGGATATAACACTGAAGCTTTCTTT. Translation gives CASSRGGYNTEAFF.

J is TRBJ2-1 and V is TRBV30, with 10 bases identical to TRBD1. The trim removed 1 base at V and 4 bases at J, leaving 4 bases unmatched. Germline-derived CDR1 and CDR2 are GTSNPN and SVGIG (reference sequence). The length of the CDR3 is 15 residues. The CDR3 nucleotides read TGTGCCTGGAGTGGGGGACAGGGGAATTACAATGAGCAGTTCTTC. As protein: CAWSGGQGNYNEQFF.

The rearrangement links TRBV7-9 to TRBJ2-7; TRBD2 is a possible D gene (6 bases). The CDR3 consists of 14 residues. The germline gives CDR1 SEHNR, CDR2 FQNEAQ (reference sequence). Trimming shortened V by 3 bases and J by 2 bases, and 11 bases separated the two germline ends. CDR3 region: CASSFAGPAYEQYF. The CDR3 coding sequence is TGTGCCAGCAGCTTTGCGGGACCAGCCTACGAGCAGTACTTC.

The rearrangement joins TRBV9 to TRBJ1-2; D possibly corresponds to TRBD1 (6 bases). V was trimmed by 4 bases and J by 5 bases, leaving 15 bases between them. The length of the CDR3 is 14 residues. Germline V CDR1 and CDR2: SGDLS, YYNGEE. CDR3 in DNA: TGTGCCAGCAGCTACAGGGATCGGCCTTATGGCTACACCTTC. It specifies CASSYRDRPYGYTF.

The J gene is TRBJ1-4, the V gene TRBV4-1, with D hard to call. The CDR3 consists of 17 residues. Trimming cost V 2 bases and J 0 bases, with 13 bases left between them. Germline CDR1 MGHRA, CDR2 YSYEKL. The CDR3 DNA sequence: TGCGCCAGCAGCCAATGGATACAGACCGCAACTAATGAAAAACTGTTTTTT. Amino acid sequence: CASSQWIQTATNEKLFF.

The genes are TRBV28 and TRBJ1-1; 10 nucleotides line up with TRBD1. Germline V gene lookup returns CDR1 MDHEN and CDR2 SYDVKM. J was trimmed by 7 bases and V by 3 bases; bases with no gene match: 11. The CDR3 contains 16 residues. The CDR3 is CASSLQSGQGLGEAFF. DNA for the CDR3: TGTGCCAGCAGTTTGCAATCGGGACAGGGGTTGGGTGAAGCTTTCTTT. The full variable domain, in which reference TRBV28 and TRBJ1-1 provide the parts outside the CDR3, is DVKVTQSSRYLVKRTGEKVFLECVQDMDHENMFWYRQDPGLGLRLIYFSYDVKMKEKGDIPEGYSVSREKKERFSLILESASTNQTSMYLCASSLQSGQGLGEAFFGQGTRLTVV.

The chain couples TRBV5-1 to TRBJ2-3, with 11 bases identical to TRBD2. CDR3 length: 17 amino acids. The germline gives CDR1 SGHRS, CDR2 YFSETQ. V trimming: 4 bases; J trimming: 2 bases; junction bases outside the gene matches: 9. CDR3 loop: CASSRSRLAGTTDTQYF. The CDR3 coding sequence is TGCGCCAGCAGCAGAAGCCGACTAGCGGGAACCACAGATACGCAGTATTTT.

The gene calls are TRBV7-6 and TRBJ2-1, with D possibly being TRBD1 (5 bases). V lost 7 bases, J lost 6 bases, and 19 bases lay in between. The CDR3 is 15 amino acids. CDR1 is SGHVS, CDR2 FNYEAQ, per germline. The CDR3 sequence: CASTPQIRQFNEQFF. The CDR3 region has the DNA TGTGCCAGCACCCCACAAATTAGACAGTTCAATGAGCAGTTCTTC.

The chain joins TRBV7-9 to TRBJ1-2; tentatively, D is TRBD1 (6 bases). Germline assignment: CDR1 SEHNR and CDR2 FQNEAQ (reference sequence). The CDR3 is 14 residues long. Between the trimmed V and J ends, which lost 2 bases and 4 bases, there was a span of 11 bases. CDR3 amino acids: CASSLSADSYGYTF. CDR3 nucleotide sequence: TGTGCCAGCAGCTTAAGCGCGGACAGCTATGGCTACACCTTC.

The chain couples TRBV5-1 to TRBJ1-3; D is undetermined. V gave up 1 base and J gave up 0 bases, with 14 bases separating them. Germline values: CDR1 SGHRS, CDR2 YFSETQ. This CDR3 has 17 residues. CDR3 loop: CASSLRTRNLSGNTIYF. The CDR3 DNA reads as TGCGCCAGCAGCTTGAGAACGCGGAACCTCTCTGGAAACACCATATATTTT. Looking up the rest from reference TRBV5-1 and TRBJ1-3 gives the full variable domain: KAGVTQTPRYLIKTRGQQVTLSCSPISGHRSVSWYQQTPGQGLQFLFEYFSETQRNKGNFPGRFSGRQFSNSRSEMNVSTLELGDSALYLCASSLRTRNLSGNTIYFGEGSWLTVV.

This chain connects TRBV7-9 to TRBJ1-2; D not resolved. Germline CDR1 is SEHNR and CDR2 is FQNEAQ (reference sequence). V lost 2 bases, J lost 8 bases, and 9 bases lay in between. This CDR3 has 12 amino acids. Here the CDR3 DNA reads TGTGCCAGCAGCTTATCAGAGGGAGGCTACACCTTC. It codes for CASSLSEGGYTF.

The chain recombines TRBV11-1 with TRBJ1-2; 7 nucleotides line up with TRBD1. CDR1 is SGHAT and CDR2 is FQDESV in the germline V gene (reference sequence). J gave up 7 bases and V 5 bases, and 7 bases lay outside the gene matches. CDR3 size: 13 residues. CDR3 DNA: TGTGCCAGCAGCCTTGACAGGGCAGGTGGCTACACCTTC. This translates into CASSLDRAGGYTF.